Listed here is a single TCR beta chain. Its antigen remains unidentified. This entry comes from a study of T cell clonotyping in hematopoietic cell transplantation. Samples: about 28 days before transplant, then days 30, 100 and 180 after. CDR3 length: 15 residues. CDR1 and CDR2 (germline): LGHNA, YSLEER. V lost 0 bases to trimming and J lost 6 bases, with 14 bases between them. Sequencing used immunoSEQ multiplex PCR; TCRdb keeps in-frame clones, though not all of them. This table has about 16,000 clones, more than 70% appearing once. Whole-study findings and limits: At the given depth, recipient repertoires were over 95% de novo clonotypes. Broader posttransplant TCR repertoire diversity was predicted by graft donor and pretransplant recipient Inverse Simpson Index values.

The chain joins TRBV4-3 to TRBJ1-2; D may be TRBD1 (6 bases). Sequenced here: PBMCs, sampled 100 days after allogeneic stem cell transplant. The sequence was collected from a male patient between 60 and 69 years old who had an allogeneic stem cell transplant from a related donor, so the T cells may come from the graft donor. Some clones in this sample may be carry-over from other donors' samples. The chain's CDR3 is CASSQDTGQGHGYTF. CDR3 bases: TGCGCCAGCAGCCAAGATACGGGGCAGGGGCATGGCTACACCTTC.